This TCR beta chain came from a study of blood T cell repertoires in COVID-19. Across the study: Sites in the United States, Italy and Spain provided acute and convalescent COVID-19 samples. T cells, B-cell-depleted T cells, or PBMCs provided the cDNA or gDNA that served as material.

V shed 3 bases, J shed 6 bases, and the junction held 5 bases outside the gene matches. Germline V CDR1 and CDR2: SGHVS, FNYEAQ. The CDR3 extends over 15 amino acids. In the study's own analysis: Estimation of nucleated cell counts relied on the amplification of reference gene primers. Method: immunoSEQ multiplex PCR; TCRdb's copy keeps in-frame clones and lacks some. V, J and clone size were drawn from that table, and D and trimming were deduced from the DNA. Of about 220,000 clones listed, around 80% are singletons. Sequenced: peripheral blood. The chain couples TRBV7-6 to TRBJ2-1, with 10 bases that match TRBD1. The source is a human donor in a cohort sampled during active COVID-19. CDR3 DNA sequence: TGTGCCAGCAGCTTGACAGGGGGCGGTGGCAATGAGCAGTTCTTC. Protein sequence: CASSLTGGGGNEQFF.